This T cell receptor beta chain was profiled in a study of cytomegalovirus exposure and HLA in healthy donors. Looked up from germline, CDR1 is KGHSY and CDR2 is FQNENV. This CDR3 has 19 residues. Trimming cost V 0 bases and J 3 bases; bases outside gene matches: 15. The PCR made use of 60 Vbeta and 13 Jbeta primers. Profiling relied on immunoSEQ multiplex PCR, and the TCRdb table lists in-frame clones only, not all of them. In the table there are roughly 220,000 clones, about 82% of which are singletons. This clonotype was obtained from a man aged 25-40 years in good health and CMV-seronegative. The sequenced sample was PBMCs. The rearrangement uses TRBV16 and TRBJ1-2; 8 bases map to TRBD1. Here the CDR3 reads CASSQSKSRGHRGDYGYTF. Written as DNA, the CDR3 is TGTGCCAGCAGCCAATCGAAGTCCAGGGGGCATAGAGGGGACTATGGCTACACCTTC. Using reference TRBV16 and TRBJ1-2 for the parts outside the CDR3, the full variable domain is GEEVAQTPKHLVRGEGQKAKLYCAPIKGHSYVFWYQQVLKNEFKFLISFQNENVFDETGMPKERFSAKCLPNSPCSLEIQATKLEDSAVYFCASSQSKSRGHRGDYGYTFGSGTRLTVV.